The source of this T cell receptor beta chain is a study of early T cells in non-severe SARS-CoV-2 infection. TCRdb used MiXCR to reprocess the 5' RACE reads, holding one entry per CDR3 protein. The sample lists 69,000 or so distinct CDR3 sequences, roughly 4.5% seen once, with 3.5% to 4% in the top ten. This clonotype occurred many times. The CDR3 loop spans 14 amino acids. Germline values: CDR1 ENHRY, CDR2 SYGVKD. The ends were cut back, 4 bases at V and 2 bases at J, with 11 bases in the middle. This clonotype was obtained from an adult who was a healthcare worker with PCR-confirmed SARS-CoV-2 infection or an uninfected control (not recorded which). The donor label of this sample is uncertain. The chain employs TRBV10-3 and TRBJ1-2, with unresolved D. Specimen: whole blood, collected at baseline. The CDR3: CAISGPRTNYGYTF. CDR3 sequence (DNA): TGTGCCATCAGTGGGCCAAGGACGAACTATGGCTACACCTTC.